This T cell receptor (beta chain) comes out of a study of blood T cell repertoires in COVID-19. Overall study: Samples taken during acute and convalescent COVID-19 were collected in the United States, Italy and Spain. Sample material is recorded as cDNA or gDNA derived from T cells, B-cell-depleted T cells, or PBMCs.

This clone was observed once. Authors' analysis steps: The assay estimated nucleated cells by amplifying reference gene primers. Sequencing used immunoSEQ multiplex PCR; TCRdb keeps in-frame clones, though not all of them. The V and J calls and clone size are taken from that table; D and trimming were inferred from the DNA. Among approximately 99,000 clones listed, about 90% were seen once. The CDR3 runs to 13 residues. Trimming took 3 bases from V and 5 from J; bases not matched to a gene: 3. The V gene's germline CDR1 is WNHNN and CDR2 SYGVQD (reference sequence). The material sequenced was peripheral blood. V usage is TRBV10-1 and J usage is TRBJ2-5; 7 nucleotides line up with TRBD1. This receptor was obtained from a human donor in a cohort sampled during active COVID-19. CDR3 in amino acids: CASSEGGRETQYF. Written as DNA, the CDR3 is TGCGCCAGCAGTGAAGGGGGCCGGGAGACCCAGTACTTC.